This TCR beta chain derives from a study of OX40 agonist ivuxolimab in advanced cancers. Study-wide background: Ivuxolimab is an agonistic anti-OX40 (CD134) antibody, and patients were treated with it. Findings and limits, study-wide: Clonal expansion by week 6 occurred in CD4+ and CD8+ blood T cells (at 0.1 to 3.0 mg/kg).

Profiling relied on immunoSEQ multiplex PCR, and the TCRdb table lists in-frame clones only, not all of them. Among about 23,000 clones listed, about nine tenths were seen once. The CDR3 runs to 18 residues. CDR1 is MGHRA and CDR2 is YSYEKL in the germline V gene. Losses at the gene ends were 4 bases for V and 1 base for J; bases not matched to a gene: 8. Notes on this clone: Its antigen remains unidentified.

The material sequenced was CD4+ or CD8+ T cells sorted from blood, taken in a trial of the OX40 agonist ivuxolimab. This receptor was obtained from an adult with an advanced solid tumor such as melanoma, head and neck, liver or kidney cancer. The genes are TRBV4-1 and TRBJ2-6, with TRBD1 identical over 9 bases. CDR3 bases: TGCGCCAGCAGCCCGACCGGGACAGGGCCGTCTGGGGCCAACGTCCTGACTTTC. As protein: CASSPTGTGPSGANVLTF.